This T cell receptor beta chain is drawn from a study of radiotherapy plus CTLA-4 blockade in lung cancer. Study details: Among enrolled patients, over 15% responded and less than 40% achieved disease control. Broader study findings: TCR clones of tumor origin grew in blood after radiotherapy plus ipilimumab. The best predictor of response was reported to be early blood T cell clone dynamics, with interferon-beta.

Generated by immunoSEQ multiplex PCR, the TCRdb table keeps only in-frame clones and is missing some. There are tens of thousands of clones in the sample; about four fifths occur only once, and 20% to 25% lies in the top ten. As regards this clone: The antigen is not known.

Enrolled patients, whose metastatic non-small-cell lung cancer was chemo-refractory, received focal radiation plus CTLA-4 blockade with ipilimumab. The sequences come from peripheral blood, collected from a patient treated with radiotherapy plus ipilimumab. This clonotype originated in a human donor with non-small cell lung cancer that progressed on radiotherapy plus ipilimumab.

The CDR3 region has the DNA TGTGCCAGCAGCCCTCAGGGGCGTCTATCCTATGGCTACACCTTC. Amino acids: CASSPQGRLSYGYTF. The chain uses TRBV7-2 and TRBJ1-2; possible D gene TRBD1, 6 bases. CDR3 size: 15 residues. V was pared by 5 bases and J by 4 bases, with 17 bases between. Per the germline V gene, CDR1 is SGHTA and CDR2 is FQGNSA.